This passage covers 32 T cell receptor beta chains from one sample sequenced in a study of PD-L1 blockade in urothelial cancer. Regarding time point: pretreatment peripheral blood. Data came from immunoSEQ multiplex PCR; TCRdb stores just in-frame clones and leaves some out. The data show about 37,000 clones, around 82% seen once. This material consisted of PBMCs, taken around atezolizumab (anti-PD-L1) treatment. The receptors stem from a man between 60 and 70 years old with urothelial cancer.

This chain links TRBV19 with TRBJ2-6; D ambiguous. The CDR3 extends over 15 amino acids. The V end was cut by 6 bases, the J end by 2 bases, with 11 bases between. CDR1 is LNHDA, CDR2 SQIVND, per germline (reference sequence). CDR3 in DNA: TGTGCCAGTAGCCTCCAGGAAACTGGGGCCAACGTCCTGACTTTC. It yields the protein CASSLQETGANVLTF.

The genes are TRBV5-1 and TRBJ2-1; 7 bases are a match to TRBD1. The CDR3 totals 15 residues. Germline values: CDR1 SGHRS, CDR2 YFSETQ. The ends lost 2 bases at V and 8 bases at J; junction bases unmatched: 10. This CDR3 is CASSLQGNPEDEQFF. CDR3 DNA: TGCGCCAGCAGCTTACAGGGGAACCCAGAGGATGAGCAGTTCTTC.

The chain employs TRBV5-3 and TRBJ2-7, with a weak D call TRBD1 (5 bases). TRBV5-3 is an ORF; its function is uncertain. V lost 0 bases to trimming and J lost 4 bases, with 20 bases between them. The CDR3 length is 17 residues. The CDR3 is CARSLGMGSGKTYEQYF. CDR3 DNA: TGTGCCAGAAGCTTGGGGATGGGGTCAGGGAAAACTTACGAGCAGTACTTC.

This clone is a singleton in its sample. The chain carries TRBV2 and TRBJ2-3, with TRBD2 matching over 13 bases. The CDR3 loop spans 16 amino acids. Germline values: CDR1 SNHLY, CDR2 FYNNEI. J gave up 3 bases and V 5 bases, and 5 bases lay outside the gene matches. CDR3 nucleotides: TGTGCCAGCAGTCGGACTAGCGGGAGCTATACAGATACGCAGTATTTT. As protein: CASSRTSGSYTDTQYF.

This chain uses TRBV19 with TRBJ1-2; D is undetermined. The CDR3 has 12 residues. Germline-derived CDR1 and CDR2 are LNHDA and SQIVND (reference sequence). The V end was cut by 1 base, the J end by 6 bases, with 6 bases between. CDR3 amino acids: CASSIVGDGYTF. The CDR3 nucleotides are TGTGCCAGTAGTATAGTCGGGGATGGCTACACCTTC.

This clone was recorded a few times. In DNA, the CDR3 is TGTGCCAGCAGCTTGGCTATGCCGCGGGAAGCGGGCTACACCTTC. Translating gives CASSLAMPREAGYTF. The V call is TRBV5-4, the J call TRBJ1-2; D unresolved. Germline-derived CDR1 and CDR2 are SGHNT and YYREEE (reference sequence). V lost 0 bases, J lost 8 bases, and 17 bases lay in between. The CDR3 sequence is 15 residues long.

This sequence joins TRBV29-1 and TRBJ2-3; 15 nucleotides line up with TRBD2. V was clipped by 3 bases and J by 0 bases; unmatched bases: 1. The CDR3 totals 16 residues. Germline values: CDR1 SQVTM, CDR2 ANQGSEA. The CDR3 bases are TGCAGCGTTGAGGGGACTAGCGGGAGGAGCACAGATACGCAGTATTTT. It encodes CSVEGTSGRSTDTQYF.

This clone was counted once. The chain uses TRBV7-2 and TRBJ2-1; TRBD2 matches 11 bases. V was pared by 5 bases and J by 4 bases, with 4 bases of the junction left unmatched. This CDR3 has 15 amino acids. Germline values: CDR1 SGHTA, CDR2 FQGNSA. The CDR3 DNA sequence: TGTGCCAGCAGCCCGGGACTAGCGGCTTACAATGAGCAGTTCTTC. As protein: CASSPGLAAYNEQFF.

The V gene is TRBV15, the J gene TRBJ1-4; D perhaps matches TRBD1 (5 bases). CDR3 length equals 14 residues. The V and J ends lost 1 base and 7 bases respectively, with 10 bases between them. From germline, CDR1 is LNHNV and CDR2 YYDKDF (reference sequence). Here the CDR3 DNA reads TGTGCCACCAGCAGAGCCAGGGTCCGTGAAAAACTGTTTTTT. Its translation is CATSRARVREKLFF.

The chain couples TRBV7-2 to TRBJ2-5; D uncertain. Between the trimmed V and J ends, which lost 2 bases and 0 bases, there was a span of 10 bases. CDR1 is SGHTA and CDR2 is FQGNSA in the germline V gene. This CDR3 has 15 amino acids. CDR3 region: CASSLRSAYQETQYF. The CDR3 DNA reads as TGTGCCAGCAGCTTAAGAAGTGCGTACCAAGAGACCCAGTACTTC.

V gene TRBV25-1 combines with J gene TRBJ1-4; no reliable D call. The CDR3 is made up of 13 amino acids. Trimming left V 1 base short and J 7 bases short, with 7 bases between. The V gene's germline CDR1 is MGHDK and CDR2 SYGVNS. This CDR3 reads CASSESSVEKLFF. CDR3 DNA sequence: TGTGCCAGCAGTGAATCTTCGGTTGAAAAACTGTTTTTT.

CDR3 coding DNA: TGCGCCAGCAGTGAGTCGAGCGCTGTAAACATCAACACTGAAGCTTTCTTT. Its protein is CASSESSAVNINTEAFF. This chain joins TRBV10-2 and TRBJ1-1; D is undetermined. This CDR3 has 17 residues. Per the germline V gene, CDR1 is WSHSY and CDR2 is SAAADI. Trimming stripped 0 bases from V and 2 bases from J, with 16 bases between.

The count of this clone is one. The V and J genes are TRBV6-6 and TRBJ2-7; 7 bases line up with TRBD1. Germline V gene lookup returns CDR1 MNHNY and CDR2 SVGAGI (reference sequence). The CDR3 has 15 amino acids. Losses at the gene ends were 4 bases for V and 4 bases for J; bases not matched to a gene: 10. The CDR3 here is CASSFDRVSVYEQYF. The CDR3 nucleotides read TGTGCCAGCAGTTTCGACAGGGTAAGCGTATACGAGCAGTACTTC.

The gene calls are TRBV7-9 and TRBJ2-5; 9 positions agree with TRBD1. CDR1 is SEHNR and CDR2 is FQNEAQ in the germline V gene (reference sequence). Trimming cost V 1 base and J 5 bases; bases outside gene matches: 8. The CDR3 is made up of 16 amino acids. The CDR3 protein is CASSLVQGALGETQYF. The CDR3 DNA sequence: TGTGCCAGCAGCTTAGTACAGGGGGCGCTGGGGGAGACCCAGTACTTC.

The rearrangement joins TRBV6-4 to TRBJ2-1; 11 bases match TRBD2. The CDR3 covers 14 residues. V shed 5 bases, J shed 6 bases, and the junction held 3 bases outside the gene matches. The germline V gene has CDR1 MRHNA and CDR2 SNTAGT. Here the CDR3 DNA reads TGTGCCAGCAGTCCGGGACTAGCGGTCAATGAGCAGTTCTTC. It translates to CASSPGLAVNEQFF.

This clone was seen more than once but under ten times. The V call is TRBV18, the J call TRBJ2-2, with a tentative D call TRBD2 (6 bases). V was trimmed by 2 bases and J by 3 bases, leaving 13 bases between them. Germline V gene lookup returns CDR1 KGHSH and CDR2 LQKENI. The CDR3 runs 16 residues. This CDR3 is CASSPMGGIYTGELFF. The CDR3 DNA follows: TGTGCCAGCTCACCAATGGGCGGGATCTACACCGGGGAGCTGTTTTTT.

The chain couples TRBV6-4 to TRBJ1-6, with TRBD1 matching 7 bases. Germline V gene lookup returns CDR1 MRHNA and CDR2 SNTAGT. V was pared by 8 bases and J by 8 bases, with 3 bases of the junction left unmatched. This CDR3 has 12 amino acids. The CDR3 bases are TGTGCCAGCCGACAGGGCGATTCACCCCTCCACTTT. Amino acid sequence: CASRQGDSPLHF.

The chain carries TRBV18 and TRBJ2-2; perhaps TRBD1 as D (6 bases). The ends were cut back, 3 bases at V and 3 bases at J, with 11 bases in the middle. The germline V gene encodes CDR1 KGHSH and CDR2 LQKENI. This CDR3 is built from 15 residues. The CDR3 is CASSPGGLDTGELFF. CDR3 sequence (DNA): TGTGCCAGCTCACCTGGGGGCTTGGACACCGGGGAGCTGTTTTTT.

The chain employs TRBV30 and TRBJ2-5; possibly TRBD1 for D (6 bases). CDR3 length: 13 residues. Germline V gives CDR1 GTSNPN, CDR2 SVGIG (reference sequence). V gave up 4 bases and J gave up 1 base, with 10 bases separating them. The CDR3 loop reads CAWTRTVQETQYF. DNA for the CDR3: TGTGCCTGGACCCGGACAGTCCAAGAGACCCAGTACTTC.

The J gene is TRBJ2-5, the V gene TRBV5-1; the D gene is possibly TRBD1 (5 bases). The germline V and J ends were trimmed by 1 base and 4 bases, with 11 bases remaining between them. The germline V gene encodes CDR1 SGHRS and CDR2 YFSETQ. CDR3 length: 14 residues. The CDR3 nucleotides read TGCGCCAGCAGCTTGACCAGCCAGGGAGAGACCCAGTACTTC. Translating gives CASSLTSQGETQYF.

The V call is TRBV6-1, the J call TRBJ2-7, with 7 bases that match TRBD2. V trimming: 6 bases; J trimming: 2 bases; junction bases outside the gene matches: 10. The CDR3 spans 15 residues. Germline CDR1 MNHNS, CDR2 SASEGT. The CDR3 here is CASRFGLESTYEQYF. DNA of the CDR3: TGTGCCAGCAGATTCGGACTAGAATCAACCTACGAGCAGTACTTC.

The chain employs TRBV7-9 and TRBJ2-7, with TRBD2 matching 9 bases. The germline CDR1 and CDR2 sequences are SEHNR and FQNEAQ (reference sequence). Trimming took 5 bases from V and 3 from J; bases not matched to a gene: 8. This CDR3 is built from 15 residues. CDR3 residues: CASSVVSGRNYEQYF. The DNA of the CDR3 is TGTGCCAGCAGCGTAGTTAGCGGGAGAAACTACGAGCAGTACTTC.

The chain is built from TRBV18 and TRBJ1-2; D is perhaps TRBD1 (6 bases). Per germline, CDR1 KGHSH and CDR2 LQKENI. This CDR3 has 15 amino acids. Trimming pared 3 bases from V and 8 bases from J, leaving 19 bases between. Written as DNA, the CDR3 is TGTGCCAGCTCACCGGACCCAACAGGGTTCCTAGGCTACACCTTC. It translates to CASSPDPTGFLGYTF.

The chain is built from TRBV9 and TRBJ2-7; TRBD2 matches 8 bases. Germline CDR1 and CDR2: SGDLS and YYNGEE. Unmatched junction bases numbered 3, after V lost 4 bases and J lost 0 bases. The CDR3 is 14 residues long. The CDR3 loop is CASSPGGSSYEQYF. In DNA form, the CDR3 reads TGTGCCAGCAGCCCGGGGGGGAGCTCCTACGAGCAGTACTTC.

CDR3 DNA sequence: TGTGCCAGCAGGAGGACAGGGGGAGGACAGCCCCAGCATTTT. Translating gives CASRRTGGGQPQHF. This chain links TRBV27 with TRBJ1-5, with 10 bases aligning to TRBD1. The V and J ends lost 6 bases and 7 bases, in that order; junction bases with no gene match: 6. CDR1 is MNHEY and CDR2 is SMNVEV in the germline V gene (reference sequence). CDR3 length: 14 residues.

The chain links TRBV2 to TRBJ2-2, with 8 bases fitting TRBD1. This CDR3 region has 15 residues. V lost 7 bases to trimming and J lost 4 bases; unmatched junction nucleotides: 8. The germline V gene has CDR1 SNHLY and CDR2 FYNNEI. The CDR3 bases are TGTGCCAGCAACACCCAGGGGGCTGGCACCGGGGAGCTGTTTTTT. It is translated as CASNTQGAGTGELFF.

The chain employs TRBV9 and TRBJ1-1; 7 nucleotides align to TRBD1. Germline loops: CDR1 SGDLS, CDR2 YYNGEE. Trimming at V came to 5 bases and at J to 4 bases, leaving 11 bases not matched to a gene. The CDR3 length is 15 residues. In nucleotides, the CDR3 is TGTGCCAGCAGTTATACAGGGGTGGGAGGCACTGAAGCTTTCTTT. This translates into CASSYTGVGGTEAFF.

This clone was counted only a few times. The rearrangement uses TRBV19 and TRBJ1-2; 8 positions match TRBD1. CDR3 length equals 14 residues. The J segment lost 11 bases and the V segment lost 10 bases, leaving 18 bases of the junction unmatched. Germline CDR1 is LNHDA and CDR2 is SQIVND (reference sequence). CDR3 region: CATLTGDLKAGYTF. In DNA form, the CDR3 reads TGTGCCACCCTGACAGGGGACTTAAAGGCTGGTTACACCTTC.

The chain is built from TRBV12-1 and TRBJ1-5; no check of the table's D call, TRBD1, against the DNA was made. TRBV12-1 is flagged as a pseudogene. The CDR3 has 21 amino acids. Here the CDR3 reads CASSSPCPRDRGGGCNQPQHF. The CDR3 DNA sequence: TGTGCCAGCAGCTCCCCCTGCCCCCGGGACAGGGGTGGAGGGTGCAATCAGCCCCAGCATTTT.

This clone came up a few times. This sequence joins TRBV12-5 and TRBJ1-1; D possibly corresponds to TRBD1 (6 bases). CDR1 LGHNT and CDR2 FRNRAP come from the germline V gene. Trimming cost V 1 base and J 3 bases, with 24 bases left between them. CDR3 length: 19 amino acids. The CDR3 DNA reads as TGTGCTAGTGGTTTGGACAACCTGGGACACCTGACGAGGTACACTGAAGCTTTCTTT. Amino acid sequence: CASGLDNLGHLTRYTEAFF.

This clone came up once. The chain is built from TRBV4-3 and TRBJ1-2; the match to TRBD1 covers 11 bases. The junction had 3 bases not matched to a gene; V was cut back by 4 bases and J by 5 bases. The germline V gene has CDR1 LGHNA and CDR2 YSLEER. The CDR3 has 14 amino acids. CDR3 region: CASSRGQGAYGYTF. The CDR3 nucleotides are TGCGCCAGCAGCCGCGGACAGGGGGCTTATGGCTACACCTTC.

This clone has just a few counts. J is TRBJ2-7 and V is TRBV7-9, with D possibly matching TRBD1 (5 bases). Between the trimmed V and J ends, which lost 0 bases and 5 bases, there was a span of 17 bases. CDR3 length equals 16 residues. CDR1 is SEHNR, CDR2 FQNEAQ, per germline (reference sequence). The CDR3 DNA is TGTGCCAGCAGCTTAGCCCGAGGCAGGGCTAGGGACGAGCAGTACTTC. This encodes CASSLARGRARDEQYF.